This T cell receptor beta chain derives from a study of T-cell memory formation after mild COVID-19. From the 5' RACE reads, TCRdb called clonotypes with MiXCR, one entry per CDR3 protein. The table lists about 500,000 distinct CDR3 sequences, around 20% of them singletons. This CDR3 region has 15 residues. V was pared by 5 bases and J by 2 bases, with 14 bases between. CDR1 SGHTA and CDR2 FQGTGA come from the germline V gene. Study-wide points: Researchers report contracting CD4+ clones mostly in CM and EM, with CD8+ clones in EMRA.

Comments on this clonotype: What it recognizes is unknown.

V and J are TRBV7-3 and TRBJ2-3; maybe TRBD2 (5 bases). This receptor was obtained from an adult woman who had mild COVID-19 (a few samples of this study predate the infection). Cell type and time point are not known. The sample was PBMCs or a T cell subset sorted from them (not recorded which). In nucleotides, the CDR3 is TGTGCCAGCAGCCCACTAGGACGGGACACAGATACGCAGTATTTT. Amino acids: CASSPLGRDTDTQYF.